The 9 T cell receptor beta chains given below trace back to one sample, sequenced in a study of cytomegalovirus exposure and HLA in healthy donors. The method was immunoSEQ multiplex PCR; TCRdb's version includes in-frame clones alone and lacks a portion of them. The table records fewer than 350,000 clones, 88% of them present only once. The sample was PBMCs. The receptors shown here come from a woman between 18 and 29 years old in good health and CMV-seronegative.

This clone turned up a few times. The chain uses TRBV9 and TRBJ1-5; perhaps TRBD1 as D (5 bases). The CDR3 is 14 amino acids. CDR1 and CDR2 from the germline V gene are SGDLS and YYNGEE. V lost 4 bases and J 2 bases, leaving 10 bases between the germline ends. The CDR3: CASSPGDRNQPQHF. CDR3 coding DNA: TGTGCCAGCAGCCCGGGGGACCGCAATCAGCCCCAGCATTTT.

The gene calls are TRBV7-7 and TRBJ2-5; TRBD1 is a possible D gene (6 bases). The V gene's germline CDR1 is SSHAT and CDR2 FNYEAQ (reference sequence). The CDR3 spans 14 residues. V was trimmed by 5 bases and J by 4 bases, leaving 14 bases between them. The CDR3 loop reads CASSPTGGGETQYF. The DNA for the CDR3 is TGTGCCAGCAGCCCGACTGGGGGCGGAGAGACCCAGTACTTC.

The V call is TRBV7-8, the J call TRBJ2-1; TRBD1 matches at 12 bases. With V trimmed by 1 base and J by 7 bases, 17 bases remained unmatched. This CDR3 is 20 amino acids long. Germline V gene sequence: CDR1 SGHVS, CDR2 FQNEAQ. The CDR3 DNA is TGTGCCAGCAGCTTAGTCACAATCTGGGACAGGGGGCGTCCGAATAATGAGCAGTTCTTC. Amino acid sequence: CASSLVTIWDRGRPNNEQFF.

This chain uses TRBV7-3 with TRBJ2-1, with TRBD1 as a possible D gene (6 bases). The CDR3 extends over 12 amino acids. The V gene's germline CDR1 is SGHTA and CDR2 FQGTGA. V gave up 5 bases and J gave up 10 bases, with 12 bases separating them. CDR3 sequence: CASSLLGTEQFF. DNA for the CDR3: TGTGCCAGCAGCCTCCTTGGGACAGAGCAGTTCTTC. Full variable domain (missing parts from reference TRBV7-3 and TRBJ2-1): GAGVSQTPSNKVTEKGKYVELRCDPISGHTALYWYRQSLGQGPEFLIYFQGTGAADDSGLPNDRFFAVRPEGSVSTLKIQRTERGDSAVYLCASSLLGTEQFFGPGTRLTVL.

The CDR3 coding sequence is TGTGCCAGCAGTTTGGGGACAGTGAACACTGAAGCTTTCTTT. Translation: CASSLGTVNTEAFF. The chain links TRBV28 to TRBJ1-1, with 7 bases identical to TRBD1. Germline-derived CDR1 and CDR2 are MDHEN and SYDVKM. V shed 3 bases, J shed 0 bases, and the junction held 1 base outside the gene matches. The CDR3 has 14 residues.

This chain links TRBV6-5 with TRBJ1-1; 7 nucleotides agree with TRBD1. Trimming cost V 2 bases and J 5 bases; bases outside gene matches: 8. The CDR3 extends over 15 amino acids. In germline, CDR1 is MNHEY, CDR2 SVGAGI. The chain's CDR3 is CASSYTSGGGTEAFF. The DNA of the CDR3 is TGTGCCAGCAGTTACACCTCAGGGGGAGGAACTGAAGCTTTCTTT.

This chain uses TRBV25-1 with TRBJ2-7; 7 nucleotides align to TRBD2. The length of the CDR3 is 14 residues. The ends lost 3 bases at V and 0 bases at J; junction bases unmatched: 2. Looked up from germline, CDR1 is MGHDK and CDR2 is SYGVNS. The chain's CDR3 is CASSDGGNSYEQYF. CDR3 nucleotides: TGTGCCAGCAGTGACGGGGGGAACTCCTACGAGCAGTACTTC.

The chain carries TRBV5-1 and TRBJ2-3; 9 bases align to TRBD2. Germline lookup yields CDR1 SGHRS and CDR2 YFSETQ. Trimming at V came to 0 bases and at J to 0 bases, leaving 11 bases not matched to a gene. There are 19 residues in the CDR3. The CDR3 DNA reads TGCGCCAGCAGCTTGGGGTTCGTAGGACTAGCGCTAAGCACAGATACGCAGTATTTT. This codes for CASSLGFVGLALSTDTQYF.

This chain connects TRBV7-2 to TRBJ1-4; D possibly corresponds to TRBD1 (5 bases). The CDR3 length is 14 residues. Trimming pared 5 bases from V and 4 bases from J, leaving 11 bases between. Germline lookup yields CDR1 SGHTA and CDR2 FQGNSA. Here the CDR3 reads CASSNGHVNEKLFF. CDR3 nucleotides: TGTGCCAGCAGCAACGGACACGTTAATGAAAAACTGTTTTTT.